The rows below give T cell receptor beta chains drawn from one sample of a study of T cells in Graves' hyperthyroidism and ophthalmopathy. Each CDR3 protein is one row after TCRdb ran MiXCR on the multiplex PCR reads. Of roughly 500,000 distinct CDR3 sequences detected, roughly 50% appear once; the ten largest clones hold 15% to 20%. The sequenced sample consisted of peripheral blood or thyroid tissue (not recorded which). These TCRs come from an adult woman with Graves' disease, either hyperthyroidism or ophthalmopathy (not recorded which). Both conserved end residues are part of each CDR3. The D gene is left open where the match is weak. For some rows the clone size is stated as once, few or many, or as a class when expanded; others skip it.

size: .
J: TRBJ1-5
D: .
V: TRBV15
DNA: TGTGCCACCAGCAGCCAGCTAGGGTTGAGCAATCAGCCCCAGCATTTT
CDR3: CATSSQLGLSNQPQHF

size: .
J: TRBJ1-1
D: TRBD1
V: TRBV20-1
DNA: TGCAGTGCTAGTAGGTACAGGGGAGAGAACACTGAAGCTTTCTTT
CDR3: CSASRYRGENTEAFF

size: many
J: TRBJ2-5
D: .
V: TRBV2
DNA: TGTGCCAGCAGTGCTCCGAGGGGGACCCAGTACTTC
CDR3: CASSAPRGTQYF

size: .
J: TRBJ1-4
D: TRBD1
V: TRBV7-6
DNA: TGTGCCAGCAGCTCTAACAGGGGGACGAGGGTTTTT
CDR3: CASSSNRGTRVF

size: .
J: TRBJ2-6
D: .
V: TRBV15
DNA: TGTGCCACCAGCAGAGCTGGACAGAACTATGGGGCCAACGTCCTGACTTTC
CDR3: CATSRAGQNYGANVLTF

size: .
J: TRBJ1-2
D: TRBD1
V: TRBV2
DNA: TGTGCCAGCAGTCCTCGGACAGGGGGCGGTCATGGCTACACCTTC
CDR3: CASSPRTGGGHGYTF

size: many
J: TRBJ1-1
D: .
V: TRBV5-6
DNA: TGTGCCAGCAGCTTGAGAATCGCTGAAGCTTTCTTT
CDR3: CASSLRIAEAFF

size: many
J: TRBJ1-1
D: .
V: TRBV2
DNA: TGTGCCAGCACCAGGGGTGGGAACACTGAAGCTTTCTTT
CDR3: CASTRGGNTEAFF

size: .
J: TRBJ1-2
D: .
V: TRBV10-3
DNA: TGTGCCATCAGTGAGAGGTCGGACGGATATGGCTACACCTTC
CDR3: CAISERSDGYGYTF

size: .
J: TRBJ2-5
D: .
V: TRBV9
DNA: TGTGCCAGCAGCGTAGGAGGCGGATCGCAACAAGAGACCCAGTACTTC
CDR3: CASSVGGGSQQETQYF

size: .
J: TRBJ2-7
D: .
V: TRBV29-1
DNA: TGCAGCGGGATAGGATCGAGCGAGCAGTACTTC
CDR3: CSGIGSSEQYF

size: .
J: TRBJ2-7
D: .
V: TRBV5-4
DNA: TGTGCCAGCAGCTTTCGGGGGCAGTCCTACGAGCAGTACTTC
CDR3: CASSFRGQSYEQYF

size: many
J: TRBJ2-2
D: TRBD1
V: TRBV5-4
DNA: TGTGCCAGCAGCTCCCCCTTAATCGGGACAGGGGACACCGGGGAGCTGTTTTTT
CDR3: CASSSPLIGTGDTGELFF

size: many
J: TRBJ2-5
D: TRBD2
V: TRBV20-1
DNA: TGCAGCGCTGGGACTAGTTTTGAGACCCAGTACTTC
CDR3: CSAGTSFETQYF

size: .
J: TRBJ1-3
D: TRBD1
V: TRBV7-8
DNA: TGTGCCAGCAGCTTCCCCGGGACAGGGGTCAACACCATATATTTT
CDR3: CASSFPGTGVNTIYF

size: .
J: TRBJ1-1
D: TRBD1
V: TRBV15
DNA: TGTGCCACCAGCAGAGTCAGGGGGCGGCCTGAAGCTTTCTTT
CDR3: CATSRVRGRPEAFF

size: few
J: TRBJ1-2
D: .
V: TRBV29-1
DNA: TGCAGCGTTGTATGGGCAACCCGGGTTGGCTACACCTTC
CDR3: CSVVWATRVGYTF

size: .
J: TRBJ1-1
D: .
V: TRBV20-1
DNA: TGCAGTGCCGACCCTGGGGGGGCCCGTCGCACTGAAGCTTTCTTT
CDR3: CSADPGGARRTEAFF

size: .
J: TRBJ2-7
D: .
V: TRBV5-1
DNA: TGCGCCAGCAGCTTCTCAGTCTCCTGCGAGCAGTACTTC
CDR3: CASSFSVSCEQYF

size: many
J: TRBJ1-4
D: .
V: TRBV2
DNA: TGTGCCAGCAGCACGGGGGTAGGGGAAAAACTGTTTTTT
CDR3: CASSTGVGEKLFF

size: .
J: TRBJ1-2
D: TRBD1
V: TRBV24-1
DNA: TGTGCCGCCAGTGATAGACAGGGTTACTACACCTTC
CDR3: CAASDRQGYYTF

size: .
J: TRBJ1-2
D: TRBD1
V: TRBV15
DNA: TGTGCCACCAGAAGAGGACAGGGCGTTAACTATGGCTACACCTTC
CDR3: CATRRGQGVNYGYTF

size: few
J: TRBJ2-7
D: .
V: TRBV4-1
DNA: TGCGCCAGCAGCCAAGATCGAGGGGAGACCTACGAGCAGTACTTC
CDR3: CASSQDRGETYEQYF

size: many
J: TRBJ1-5
D: .
V: TRBV5-1
DNA: TGCGCCAGCAGCTTGGGGGCTGCGGGCGGGGACAATCAGCCCCAGCATTTT
CDR3: CASSLGAAGGDNQPQHF

size: .
J: TRBJ2-7
D: .
V: TRBV29-1
DNA: TGCAGCGTTGAAGATAGGTACGAGCAGTACTTC
CDR3: CSVEDRYEQYF

size: .
J: TRBJ2-2
D: .
V: TRBV19
DNA: TGTGCCACTCGACCACAGAGGATTCAGACCGGGGAGCTGTTTTTT
CDR3: CATRPQRIQTGELFF

size: many
J: TRBJ1-1
D: TRBD1
V: TRBV5-6
DNA: TGTGCCAGCAGCCCTCCGACAGGGGTTGACACTGAAGCTTTCTTT
CDR3: CASSPPTGVDTEAFF

size: .
J: TRBJ1-1
D: TRBD1
V: TRBV2
DNA: TGTGCCAGCAGTCCAACGAAGGGGGCTAGAGCTTTCTTT
CDR3: CASSPTKGARAFF

size: few
J: TRBJ2-2
D: .
V: TRBV5-8
DNA: TGTGCCAGCAGCTTGGTTCGGGGGGCCGGCGGGGAGCTGTTTTTT
CDR3: CASSLVRGAGGELFF

size: few
J: TRBJ1-4
D: .
V: TRBV25-1
DNA: TGTGCCAGCAGTGCCCTCCCGACAGACCCAAATGAAAAACTGTTTTTT
CDR3: CASSALPTDPNEKLFF

size: .
J: TRBJ2-7
D: TRBD2
V: TRBV7-9
DNA: TGTGCCAGCAGCCCCCCGGGGACTAGCGGGAGGAACGAGCAGTACTTC
CDR3: CASSPPGTSGRNEQYF

size: .
J: TRBJ2-5
D: TRBD1
V: TRBV2
DNA: TGTGCCAGCAGCTCACTTCCGGGCAGGGGGCAAGAGACCCAGTACTTC
CDR3: CASSSLPGRGQETQYF

size: few
J: TRBJ1-5
D: .
V: TRBV10-3
DNA: TGTGCCATCAGCCCAGGGGAACAGCCCCAGCATTTT
CDR3: CAISPGEQPQHF

size: many
J: TRBJ1-2
D: TRBD1
V: TRBV24-1
DNA: TGTGCCACCTATACCGGGACAGGGACGACGGGCTACACCTTC
CDR3: CATYTGTGTTGYTF

size: many
J: TRBJ2-6
D: TRBD1
V: TRBV19
DNA: TGTGCCAGTAGTCGGATTCCCGGGACAGGGTCTGGGGCCAACGTCCTGACTTTC
CDR3: CASSRIPGTGSGANVLTF

size: .
J: TRBJ1-6
D: .
V: TRBV9
DNA: TGTGCCAGCAGCCCAGGGGCAGGGGATTCACCCCTCCACTTT
CDR3: CASSPGAGDSPLHF

size: many
J: TRBJ2-7
D: .
V: TRBV6-5
DNA: TGTGCCAGCAGTTACTCGGACACCTACGAGCAGTACTTC
CDR3: CASSYSDTYEQYF

size: .
J: TRBJ2-7
D: .
V: TRBV10-3
DNA: TGTGCCATCAGCGCGTCTCTCTACGAGCAGTACTTC
CDR3: CAISASLYEQYF

size: few
J: TRBJ2-1
D: TRBD2
V: TRBV7-3
DNA: TGTGCCAGCAGCTTAAAAGTAGCGGGGCCTAATGAGCAGTTCTTC
CDR3: CASSLKVAGPNEQFF

size: many
J: TRBJ1-1
D: .
V: TRBV20-1
DNA: TGCAGTGTCGCTCGGGGGGGCCAACCAGAAGCTTTCTTT
CDR3: CSVARGGQPEAFF

size: many
J: TRBJ2-7
D: TRBD2
V: TRBV20-1
DNA: TGCAGTGCTAGAGGCCCCACTAGCGGGAGGCCCTACGAGCAGTACTTC
CDR3: CSARGPTSGRPYEQYF

size: few
J: TRBJ1-5
D: .
V: TRBV16
DNA: TGTGCCAGCAGCCCTACCTTTTTCCCCCAGCATTTT
CDR3: CASSPTFFPQHF

size: many
J: TRBJ2-3
D: .
V: TRBV20-1
DNA: TGCAGTGCTGGGATTAGGGTACCGCGGTATTTT
CDR3: CSAGIRVPRYF